The 27 T cell receptor beta chains below all came from one sample that was sequenced in a study of shared clonotypes between healthy human individuals. TCRdb's copy holds only in-frame clones and misses some; the assay was immunoSEQ multiplex PCR. This sample has a few hundred thousand clones, with roughly 91% found just once. Sequenced input: memory CD8+ T cells sorted from blood. The sample's subset: CD45RO+ cells pooled with CCR7-negative TemRA cells. The receptors stem from a young man in good health.

The chain couples TRBV7-2 to TRBJ2-7; D unresolved. CDR3 length: 12 amino acids. CDR1 is SGHTA and CDR2 is FQGNSA in the germline V gene. The V end was cut by 4 bases, the J end by 3 bases, with 7 bases between. CDR3 in DNA: TGTGCCAGCAGCTCTATAGGCTACGAGCAGTACTTC. This encodes CASSSIGYEQYF.

This clone was detected ten times or more. The chain is built from TRBV7-9 and TRBJ2-7; possible D gene TRBD1, 5 bases. The CDR3 covers 15 residues. Germline V gene lookup returns CDR1 SEHNR and CDR2 FQNEAQ (reference sequence). The V end lost 5 bases, the J end lost 0 bases, and 14 bases lay between the germline ends. CDR3 sequence: CASSNGAGSSYEQYF. The CDR3 DNA reads as TGTGCCAGCAGCAATGGGGCCGGCAGCTCCTACGAGCAGTACTTC.

CDR3 sequence: CASSQGYGFGGYTF. The CDR3 bases are TGTGCCAGCAGCCAAGGTTACGGGTTTGGCGGCTACACCTTC. The chain recombines TRBV5-6 with TRBJ1-2; D gene uncertain. Germline V gene data show CDR1 as SGHDT and CDR2 as YYEEEE. This CDR3 has 14 amino acids. Trimming left V 4 bases short and J 8 bases short, with 18 bases between.

V gene TRBV7-4 combines with J gene TRBJ1-2; D is unresolved. V dropped 11 bases and J dropped 0 bases, with 10 bases sitting between them. The CDR3 covers 12 residues. Germline loops: CDR1 SGHVT, CDR2 SQSDAQ. CDR3 nucleotides: TGTGCCGCTCGTGGAGCTAACTATGGCTACACCTTC. The encoded protein is CAARGANYGYTF.

The V call is TRBV4-3, the J call TRBJ2-1; 9 nucleotides agree with TRBD2. Germline V lookup: CDR1 LGHNA, CDR2 YSLEER. The CDR3 has 16 amino acids. Losses at the gene ends were 4 bases for V and 1 base for J; bases not matched to a gene: 5. CDR3 sequence: CASSRNSGSSYNEQFF. The CDR3 nucleotides are TGCGCCAGCAGCCGGAATAGCGGGAGTTCCTACAATGAGCAGTTCTTC.

In regard to this clone: At one end, the junction sequence differs from germline, possibly due to a read error. This sequence joins TRBV25-1 and TRBJ2-2; a weak D match, TRBD2 (5 bases). This CDR3 region has 13 residues. Germline CDR1 reads MGHDK; CDR2 reads SYGVNS. The CDR3 DNA sequence: TGTGCCAGCAGTGAAACAGAAGCCCGGGGAGCTGTTTTT. It translates to CASSETEARGAVF.

The J gene is TRBJ1-2, the V gene TRBV13; no clear D gene. Trimming took 5 bases from V and 4 from J, leaving 11 bases between them. The CDR3 has 13 amino acids. Germline CDR1 reads PRHDT; CDR2 reads FYEKMQ (reference sequence). The CDR3 here is CASSADLGYGYTF. CDR3 DNA: TGTGCCAGCAGCGCCGATCTAGGCTATGGCTACACCTTC.

The chain employs TRBV4-1 and TRBJ2-7; the match to TRBD1 covers 7 bases. This CDR3 is 16 amino acids long. J lost 7 bases, V lost 2 bases, and 14 bases had no gene match. Germline V CDR1 and CDR2: MGHRA, YSYEKL. The CDR3 DNA reads as TGCGCCAGCAGCCAAAGTCCCGGACAGGCCGTAAGGGAGCAGTACTTC. It yields the protein CASSQSPGQAVREQYF.

This clone was detected only once. The chain uses TRBV7-9 and TRBJ2-5; D remains ambiguous. Trimming left V 5 bases short and J 1 base short, with 11 bases between. The germline V gene has CDR1 SEHNR and CDR2 FQNEAQ (reference sequence). CDR3 length equals 14 residues. The CDR3 nucleotides are TGTGCCAGCAGCCCCTGGGGAAGCCAAGAGACCCAGTACTTC. This sequence encodes CASSPWGSQETQYF.

The chain recombines TRBV2 with TRBJ2-7; 9 bases are shared with TRBD1. V was clipped by 6 bases and J by 6 bases; unmatched bases: 9. Looked up from germline, CDR1 is SNHLY and CDR2 is FYNNEI. The CDR3 covers 14 residues. CDR3 region: CASRRPTGGPEQYF. CDR3 DNA: TGTGCCAGCAGACGACCGACAGGGGGGCCCGAGCAGTACTTC.

The rearrangement links TRBV19 to TRBJ1-2; maybe TRBD1 (5 bases). The CDR3 consists of 18 residues. Trimming stripped 0 bases from V and 2 bases from J, with 19 bases between. CDR1 is LNHDA, CDR2 SQIVND, per germline (reference sequence). The CDR3 DNA sequence: TGTGCCAGTAGTATAGATCGGGAAGGGTCGGGACCGAACTATGGCTACACCTTC. This gives the protein CASSIDREGSGPNYGYTF.

V gene TRBV18 combines with J gene TRBJ1-5; D gene unclear. Germline CDR1 is KGHSH and CDR2 is LQKENI. With 1 base removed from V and 5 bases from J, the gap between germline ends came to 6 bases. CDR3 size: 13 residues. As DNA, the CDR3 is TGTGCCAGCTCACCACTCGGGGATCAGCCCCAGCATTTT. Protein product: CASSPLGDQPQHF.

The chain uses TRBV27 and TRBJ2-7, with a weak D call TRBD1 (6 bases). CDR1 is MNHEY, CDR2 SMNVEV, per germline (reference sequence). The CDR3 covers 14 residues. V dropped 1 base and J dropped 3 bases, with 10 bases sitting between them. The CDR3 nucleotides read TGTGCCAGCAGTTTATGGGTAGGGGGCTACGAGCAGTACTTC. Its translation: CASSLWVGGYEQYF.

This clone was counted a single time. This chain uses TRBV19 with TRBJ2-7; D is undetermined. Looked up from germline, CDR1 is LNHDA and CDR2 is SQIVND (reference sequence). The CDR3 spans 16 residues. The V gene lost 2 bases and the J gene lost 2 bases, with 16 bases spanning the gap. The CDR3 DNA sequence: TGTGCCAGTAGTATATGGGGATTTCCCAGTCCCTACGAGCAGTACTTC. Translated, it gives CASSIWGFPSPYEQYF. Complete variable domain (other parts from reference TRBV19 and TRBJ2-7): DGGITQSPKYLFRKEGQNVTLSCEQNLNHDAMYWYRQDPGQGLRLIYYSQIVNDFQKGDIAEGYSVSREKKESFPLTVTSAQKNPTAFYLCASSIWGFPSPYEQYFGPGTRLTVT.

The chain employs TRBV6-5 and TRBJ1-2; D is unresolved. Germline V lookup: CDR1 MNHEY, CDR2 SVGAGI. The CDR3 totals 14 residues. Trimming left V 0 bases short and J 6 bases short, with 11 bases between. The DNA for the CDR3 is TGTGCCAGCAGTTACTCGAGTCCCACTAATGGCTACACCTTC. Residues: CASSYSSPTNGYTF.

The V call is TRBV6-5, the J call TRBJ2-1, with 8 nucleotides matching TRBD2. V shed 1 base, J shed 2 bases, and the junction held 4 bases outside the gene matches. The germline V gene encodes CDR1 MNHEY and CDR2 SVGAGI. The CDR3 has 16 residues. Here the CDR3 DNA reads TGTGCCAGCAGTTACTTTCCGGGGGGGGCCTACAATGAGCAGTTCTTC. Its translation is CASSYFPGGAYNEQFF.

The rearrangement uses TRBV5-1 and TRBJ2-7; D call uncertain. Trimming shortened V by 4 bases and J by 5 bases, and 10 bases separated the two germline ends. CDR1 SGHRS and CDR2 YFSETQ come from the germline V gene. CDR3 length: 12 amino acids. The CDR3 spells CASSGRFDEQYF. The CDR3 DNA follows: TGCGCCAGCAGCGGCAGGTTCGACGAGCAGTACTTC.

V and J are TRBV7-9 and TRBJ2-7; D perhaps matches TRBD1 (6 bases). Germline V gives CDR1 SEHNR, CDR2 FQNEAQ (reference sequence). Deletions cut 6 bases from V and 6 bases from J, with 12 bases between. The CDR3 has 12 amino acids. The CDR3 coding sequence is TGTGCCAGCAGTTTTGGACAGACCGAGCAGTACTTC. As protein: CASSFGQTEQYF.

In DNA form, the CDR3 reads TGCGCCAGCAGCCAACTTATGGACACTGAAGCTTTCTTT. Translating it yields CASSQLMDTEAFF. The chain uses TRBV4-3 and TRBJ1-1, with D uncertain. The V end lost 2 bases, the J end lost 3 bases, and 7 bases lay between the germline ends. Looked up from germline, CDR1 is LGHNA and CDR2 is YSLEER. CDR3 length: 13 amino acids.

The genes are TRBV7-9 and TRBJ2-3; 10 positions agree with TRBD1. Germline V gene lookup returns CDR1 SEHNR and CDR2 FQNEAQ (reference sequence). This CDR3 has 15 residues. V was clipped by 5 bases and J by 5 bases; unmatched bases: 7. CDR3 protein: CASSGQGDRVDTQYF. The CDR3 DNA reads as TGTGCCAGCAGCGGACAGGGGGACCGGGTAGATACGCAGTATTTT.

The rearrangement links TRBV10-3 to TRBJ1-1; D call uncertain. Trimming shortened V by 1 base and J by 4 bases, and 10 bases separated the two germline ends. The length of the CDR3 is 14 residues. CDR1 and CDR2 from the germline V gene are ENHRY and SYGVKD. Here the CDR3 DNA reads TGTGCCATCAGTGAGTACCCGGAGGGCACTGAAGCTTTCTTT. Protein: CAISEYPEGTEAFF.

V is TRBV28 and J is TRBJ2-4, with 7 bases identical to TRBD2. CDR3 length equals 17 residues. Germline V gives CDR1 MDHEN, CDR2 SYDVKM. V shed 5 bases and J 5 bases; nucleotides not matched to a gene: 15. The CDR3: CASSQPPHRDYENIQYF. The CDR3, as DNA: TGTGCCAGCAGTCAACCCCCCCATAGGGACTATGAAAACATTCAGTACTTC.

As DNA, the CDR3 is TGTGCCAGCACCTCGATTGGAGCCTTGTACCAAGAGACCCAGTACTTC. Amino acid sequence: CASTSIGALYQETQYF. The chain is built from TRBV7-9 and TRBJ2-5; no definite D call. This CDR3 comprises 16 residues. The V and J ends lost 7 bases and 0 bases respectively, with 18 bases between them. Germline V CDR1 and CDR2: SEHNR, FQNEAQ (reference sequence).

The V and J genes are TRBV7-3 and TRBJ2-2; D is ambiguous. Germline V gives CDR1 SGHTA, CDR2 FQGTGA. The CDR3 consists of 15 residues. The germline V and J ends were trimmed by 2 bases and 3 bases, with 10 bases remaining between them. CDR3 in amino acids: CASSLLGFDTGELFF. CDR3 nucleotides: TGTGCCAGCAGCTTACTCGGCTTCGACACCGGGGAGCTGTTTTTT.

The chain links TRBV4-1 to TRBJ2-7; 8 positions agree with TRBD2. Trimming cost V 1 base and J 6 bases; bases outside gene matches: 8. Germline-derived CDR1 and CDR2 are MGHRA and YSYEKL. The CDR3 runs 15 residues. CDR3 DNA: TGCGCCAGCAGCCAAGTGTGGGCGGGAGGTCGCGAGCAGTACTTC. The encoded protein is CASSQVWAGGREQYF.

The chain joins TRBV6-5 to TRBJ2-7, with 10 bases lining up with TRBD1. Germline V CDR1 and CDR2: MNHEY, SVGAGI. The CDR3 sequence is 14 residues long. V lost 4 bases to trimming and J lost 2 bases; unmatched junction nucleotides: 2. CDR3 sequence: CASSWGQGPYEQYF. The CDR3 bases are TGTGCCAGCAGTTGGGGACAGGGGCCCTACGAGCAGTACTTC.

This chain joins TRBV2 and TRBJ1-1; no clear D. Germline lookup yields CDR1 SNHLY and CDR2 FYNNEI. V gave up 3 bases and J gave up 3 bases, with 8 bases separating them. This CDR3 is built from 13 residues. The CDR3 is CASSEPEHTEAFF. CDR3 DNA sequence: TGTGCCAGCAGTGAGCCGGAACACACTGAAGCTTTCTTT.